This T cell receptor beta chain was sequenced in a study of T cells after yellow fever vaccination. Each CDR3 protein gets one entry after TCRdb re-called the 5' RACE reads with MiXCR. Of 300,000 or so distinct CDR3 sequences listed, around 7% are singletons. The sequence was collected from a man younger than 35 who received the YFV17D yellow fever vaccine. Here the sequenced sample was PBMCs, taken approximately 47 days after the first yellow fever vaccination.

CDR3 in DNA: TGTGCCAGCAGTGGGAGCCTAGCGGGGCGATCGCAGTATTTT. Translating it yields CASSGSLAGRSQYF. The rearrangement uses TRBV6-2 or TRBV6-3 and TRBJ2-3, with 9 bases fitting TRBD2. Germline V gene data show CDR1 as MNHEY and CDR2 as SVGEGT. Trimming took 5 bases from V and 10 from J; bases not matched to a gene: 10. The CDR3 has 14 amino acids.